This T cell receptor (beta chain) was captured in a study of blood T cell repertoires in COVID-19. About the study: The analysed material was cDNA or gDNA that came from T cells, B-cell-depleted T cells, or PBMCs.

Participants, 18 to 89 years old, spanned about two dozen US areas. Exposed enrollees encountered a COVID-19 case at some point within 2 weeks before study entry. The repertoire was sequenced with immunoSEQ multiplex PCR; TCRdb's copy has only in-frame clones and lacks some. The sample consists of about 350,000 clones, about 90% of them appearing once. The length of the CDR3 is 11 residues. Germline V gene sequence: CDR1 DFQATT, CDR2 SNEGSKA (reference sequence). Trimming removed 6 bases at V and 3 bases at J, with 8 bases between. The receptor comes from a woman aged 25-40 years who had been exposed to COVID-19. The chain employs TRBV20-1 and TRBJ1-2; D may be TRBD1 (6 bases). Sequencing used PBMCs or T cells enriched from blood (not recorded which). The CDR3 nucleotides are TGCAGTGCCCGGACAGACTATGGCTACACCTTC. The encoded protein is CSARTDYGYTF.